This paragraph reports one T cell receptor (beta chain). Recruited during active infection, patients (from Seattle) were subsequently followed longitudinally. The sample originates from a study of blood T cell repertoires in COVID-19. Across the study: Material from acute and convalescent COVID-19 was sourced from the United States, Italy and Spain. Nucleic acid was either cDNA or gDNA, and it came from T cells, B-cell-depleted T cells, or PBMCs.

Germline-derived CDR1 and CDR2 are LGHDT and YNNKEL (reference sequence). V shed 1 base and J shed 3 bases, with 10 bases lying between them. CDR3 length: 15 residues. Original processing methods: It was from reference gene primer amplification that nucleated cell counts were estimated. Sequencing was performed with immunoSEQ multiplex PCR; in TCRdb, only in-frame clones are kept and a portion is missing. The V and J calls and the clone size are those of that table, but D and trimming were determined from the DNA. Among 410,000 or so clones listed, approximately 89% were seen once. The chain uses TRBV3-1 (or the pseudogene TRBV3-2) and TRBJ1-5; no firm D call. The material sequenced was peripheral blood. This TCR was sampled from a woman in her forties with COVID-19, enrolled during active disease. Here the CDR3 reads CASSQGRGLNQPQHF. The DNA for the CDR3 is TGTGCCAGCAGCCAAGGCAGAGGCCTCAATCAGCCCCAGCATTTT.